The clone carrying this T cell receptor beta chain has just a few counts. Its antigen is not known. The single heparinised draw taken from each donor contained around 110 mL of blood on average. V gave up 4 bases and J gave up 5 bases, with 13 bases separating them. CDR3 length: 14 residues. Germline V gene data show CDR1 as SGHRS and CDR2 as YFSETQ. The data were obtained in a study of beta chain features in type 1 diabetes. Study observations and caveats: Fewer insertions but more deletions were seen at VDJ junctions in type 1 diabetes patients. Across all four CD4+ subsets, people with type 1 diabetes showed modestly shorter TCRB CDR3s. Whether HLA type affects TCRB rearrangement stayed undetermined in the present work.

The study reverse transcribed the entire isolated RNA, so it sequenced expressed TCRB transcripts. Measured with immunoSEQ multiplex PCR; TCRdb has only the in-frame clones, and not every one. The profile shows hundreds of thousands of clones, around 15% of them singletons. The chain links TRBV5-1 to TRBJ2-1; D call uncertain. This receptor was taken from a man between 18 and 29 years old with type 1 diabetes. Material for sequencing was naive CD4+ T cells from blood. The CDR3 protein is CASSGLPPNNEQFF. CDR3 nucleotide sequence: TGCGCCAGCAGCGGGCTACCCCCAAACAATGAGCAGTTCTTC.